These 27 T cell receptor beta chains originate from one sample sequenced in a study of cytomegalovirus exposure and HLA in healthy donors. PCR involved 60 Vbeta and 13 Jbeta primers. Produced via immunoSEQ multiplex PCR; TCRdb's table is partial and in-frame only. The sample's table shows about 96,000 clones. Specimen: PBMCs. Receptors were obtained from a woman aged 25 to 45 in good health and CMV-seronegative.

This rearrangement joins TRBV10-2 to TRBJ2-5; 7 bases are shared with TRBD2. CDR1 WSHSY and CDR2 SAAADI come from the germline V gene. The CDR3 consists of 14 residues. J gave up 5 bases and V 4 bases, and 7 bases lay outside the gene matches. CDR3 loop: CASSVGGSGETQYF. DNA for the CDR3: TGCGCCAGCAGTGTTGGCGGGAGCGGGGAGACCCAGTACTTC.

CDR3: CASSPWQGNEQFF. In DNA form, the CDR3 reads TGCGCCAGCTCCCCGTGGCAGGGGAATGAGCAGTTCTTC. The J gene is TRBJ2-1, the V gene TRBV5-1, with D tentatively TRBD1 (6 bases). The CDR3 runs to 13 residues. Trimming left V 7 bases short and J 7 bases short, with 15 bases between. Germline assignment: CDR1 SGHRS and CDR2 YFSETQ.

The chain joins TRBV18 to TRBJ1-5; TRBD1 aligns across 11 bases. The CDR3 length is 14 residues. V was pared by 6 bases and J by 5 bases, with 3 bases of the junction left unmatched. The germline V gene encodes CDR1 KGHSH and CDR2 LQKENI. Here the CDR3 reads CASSPGQGDQPQHF. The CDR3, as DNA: TGTGCCAGCTCGCCGGGACAGGGGGATCAGCCCCAGCATTTT.

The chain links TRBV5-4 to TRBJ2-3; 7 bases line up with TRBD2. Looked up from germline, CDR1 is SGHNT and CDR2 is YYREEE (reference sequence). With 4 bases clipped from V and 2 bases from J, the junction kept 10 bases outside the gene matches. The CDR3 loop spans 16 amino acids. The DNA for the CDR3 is TGTGCCAGCAGCCTCCCCGGCGGGAGCGACACAGATACGCAGTATTTT. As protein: CASSLPGGSDTDTQYF.

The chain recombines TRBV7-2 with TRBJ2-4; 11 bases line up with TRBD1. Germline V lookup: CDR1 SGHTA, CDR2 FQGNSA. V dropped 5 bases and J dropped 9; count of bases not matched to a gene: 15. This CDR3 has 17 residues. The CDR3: CASSPRSRTGGAGIQYF. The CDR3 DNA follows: TGTGCCAGCAGCCCCCGGTCCCGGACAGGGGGCGCAGGCATTCAGTACTTC.

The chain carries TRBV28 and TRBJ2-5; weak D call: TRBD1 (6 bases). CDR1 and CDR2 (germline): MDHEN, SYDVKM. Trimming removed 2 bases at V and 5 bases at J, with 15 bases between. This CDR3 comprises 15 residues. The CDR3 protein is CASSLEQGIEETQYF. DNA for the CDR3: TGTGCCAGCAGTTTAGAGCAGGGGATCGAGGAGACCCAGTACTTC.

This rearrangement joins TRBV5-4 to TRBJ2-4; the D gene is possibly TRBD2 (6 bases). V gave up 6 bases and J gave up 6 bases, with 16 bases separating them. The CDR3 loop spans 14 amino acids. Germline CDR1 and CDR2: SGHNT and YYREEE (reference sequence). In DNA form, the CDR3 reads TGTGCCAGCAACCGGGGCGGGGTTGGAAACATTCAGTACTTC. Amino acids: CASNRGGVGNIQYF.

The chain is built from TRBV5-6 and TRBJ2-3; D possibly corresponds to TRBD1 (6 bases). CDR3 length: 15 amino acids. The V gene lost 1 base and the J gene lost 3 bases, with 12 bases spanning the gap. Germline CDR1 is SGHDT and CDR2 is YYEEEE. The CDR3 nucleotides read TGTGCCAGCAGCTTGACAGGGAGCGAAACAGATACGCAGTATTTT. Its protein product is CASSLTGSETDTQYF.

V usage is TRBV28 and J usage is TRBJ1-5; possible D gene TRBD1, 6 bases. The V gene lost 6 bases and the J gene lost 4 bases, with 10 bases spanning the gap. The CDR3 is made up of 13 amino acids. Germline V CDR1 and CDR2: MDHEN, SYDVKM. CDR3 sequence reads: CASRNTGNQPQHF. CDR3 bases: TGTGCCAGCAGAAATACAGGGAATCAGCCCCAGCATTTT.

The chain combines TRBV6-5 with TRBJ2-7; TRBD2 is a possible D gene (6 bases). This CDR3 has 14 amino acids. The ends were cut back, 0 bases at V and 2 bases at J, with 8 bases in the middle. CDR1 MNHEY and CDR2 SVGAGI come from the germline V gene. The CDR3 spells CASSYSEGPYEQYF. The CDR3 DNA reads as TGTGCCAGCAGTTACTCGGAGGGTCCCTACGAGCAGTACTTC.

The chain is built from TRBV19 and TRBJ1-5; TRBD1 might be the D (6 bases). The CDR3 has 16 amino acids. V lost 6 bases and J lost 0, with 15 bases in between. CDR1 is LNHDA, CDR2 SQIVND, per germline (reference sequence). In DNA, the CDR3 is TGTGCCAGTAGAGCCGGGACAAAAGATAGCAATCAGCCCCAGCATTTT. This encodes CASRAGTKDSNQPQHF.

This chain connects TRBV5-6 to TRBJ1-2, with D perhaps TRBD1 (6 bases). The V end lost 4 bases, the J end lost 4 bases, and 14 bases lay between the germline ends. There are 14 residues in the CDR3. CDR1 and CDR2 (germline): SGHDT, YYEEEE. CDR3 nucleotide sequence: TGTGCCAGCAGCAGGGGACGGGGGGCCTATGGCTACACCTTC. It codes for CASSRGRGAYGYTF.

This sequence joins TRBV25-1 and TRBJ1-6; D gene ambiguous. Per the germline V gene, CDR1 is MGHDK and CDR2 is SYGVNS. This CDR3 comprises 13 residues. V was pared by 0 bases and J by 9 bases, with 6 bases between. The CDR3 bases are TGTGCCAGCAGTGAATACGGGAGTTCACCCCTCCACTTT. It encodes CASSEYGSSPLHF. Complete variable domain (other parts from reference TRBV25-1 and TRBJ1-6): EADIYQTPRYLVIGTGKKITLECSQTMGHDKMYWYQQDPGMELHLIHYSYGVNSTEKGDLSSESTVSRIRTEHFPLTLESARPSHTSQYLCASSEYGSSPLHFGNGTRLTVT.

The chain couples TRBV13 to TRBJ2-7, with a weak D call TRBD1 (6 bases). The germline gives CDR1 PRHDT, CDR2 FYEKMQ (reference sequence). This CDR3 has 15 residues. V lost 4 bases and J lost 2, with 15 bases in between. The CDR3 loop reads CASSSFTGMTYEQYF. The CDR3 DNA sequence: TGTGCCAGCAGCTCATTTACAGGGATGACCTACGAGCAGTACTTC.

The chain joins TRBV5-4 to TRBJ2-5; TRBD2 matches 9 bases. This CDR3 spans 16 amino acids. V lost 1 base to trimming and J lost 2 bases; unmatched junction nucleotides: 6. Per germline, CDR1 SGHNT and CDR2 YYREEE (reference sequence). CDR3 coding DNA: TGTGCCAGCAGCTTGATTGGCGGGAGGGATCAAGAGACCCAGTACTTC. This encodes CASSLIGGRDQETQYF.

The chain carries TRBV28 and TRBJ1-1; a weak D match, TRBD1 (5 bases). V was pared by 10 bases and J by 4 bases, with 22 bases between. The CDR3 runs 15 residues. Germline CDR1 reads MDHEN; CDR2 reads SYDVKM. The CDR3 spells CATRGTPRGSTEAFF. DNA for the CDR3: TGTGCCACTCGGGGGACTCCTCGGGGAAGCACTGAAGCTTTCTTT.

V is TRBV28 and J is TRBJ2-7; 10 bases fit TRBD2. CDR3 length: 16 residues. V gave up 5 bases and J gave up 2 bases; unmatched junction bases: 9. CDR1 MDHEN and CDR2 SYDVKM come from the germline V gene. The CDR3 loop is CASSLALAGLPYEQYF. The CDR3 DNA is TGTGCCAGCAGTCTCGCACTAGCGGGACTACCCTACGAGCAGTACTTC.

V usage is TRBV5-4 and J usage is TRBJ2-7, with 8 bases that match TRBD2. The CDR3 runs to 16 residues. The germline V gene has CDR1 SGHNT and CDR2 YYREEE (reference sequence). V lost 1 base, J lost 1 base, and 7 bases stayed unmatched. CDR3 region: CASSLLSSGGSYEQYF. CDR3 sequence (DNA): TGTGCCAGCAGCTTGCTGTCGAGCGGGGGTTCCTACGAGCAGTACTTC.

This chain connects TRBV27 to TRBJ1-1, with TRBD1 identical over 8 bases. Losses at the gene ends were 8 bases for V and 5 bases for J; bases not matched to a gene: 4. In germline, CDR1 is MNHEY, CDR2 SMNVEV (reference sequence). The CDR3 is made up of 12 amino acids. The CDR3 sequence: CASRQGATEAFF. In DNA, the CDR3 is TGTGCCAGCCGCCAGGGGGCTACTGAAGCTTTCTTT.

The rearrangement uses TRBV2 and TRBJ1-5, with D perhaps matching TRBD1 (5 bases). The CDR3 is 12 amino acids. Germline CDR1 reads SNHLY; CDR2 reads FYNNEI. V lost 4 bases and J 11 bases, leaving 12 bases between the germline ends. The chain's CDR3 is CASSGAGGAQHF. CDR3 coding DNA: TGTGCCAGCAGTGGGGCCGGGGGGGCCCAGCATTTT.

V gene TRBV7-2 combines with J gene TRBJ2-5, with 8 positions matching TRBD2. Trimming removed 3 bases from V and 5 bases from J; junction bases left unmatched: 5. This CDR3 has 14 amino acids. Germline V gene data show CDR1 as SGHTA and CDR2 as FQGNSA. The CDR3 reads CASSLDPGGETQYF. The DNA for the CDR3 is TGTGCCAGCAGCTTGGACCCGGGGGGGGAGACCCAGTACTTC.

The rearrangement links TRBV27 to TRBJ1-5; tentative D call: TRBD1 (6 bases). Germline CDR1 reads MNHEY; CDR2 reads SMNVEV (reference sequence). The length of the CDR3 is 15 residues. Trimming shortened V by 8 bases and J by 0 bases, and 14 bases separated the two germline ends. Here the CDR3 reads CASGLTGDSNQPQHF. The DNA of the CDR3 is TGTGCCAGCGGATTGACAGGCGATAGCAATCAGCCCCAGCATTTT.

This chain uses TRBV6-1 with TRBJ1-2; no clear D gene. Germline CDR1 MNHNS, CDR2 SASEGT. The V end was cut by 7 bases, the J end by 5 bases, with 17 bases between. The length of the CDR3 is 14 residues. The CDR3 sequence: CASTPGHLYYGYTF. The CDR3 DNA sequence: TGTGCCAGCACCCCGGGTCATCTGTATTATGGCTACACCTTC.

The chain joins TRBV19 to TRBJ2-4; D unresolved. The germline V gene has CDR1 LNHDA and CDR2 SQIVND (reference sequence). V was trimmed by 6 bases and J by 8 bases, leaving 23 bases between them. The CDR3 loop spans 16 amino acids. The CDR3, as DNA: TGTGCCAGTAGCTTTAAACACTTTCAGCGCGAACACATTCAGTACTTC. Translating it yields CASSFKHFQREHIQYF.

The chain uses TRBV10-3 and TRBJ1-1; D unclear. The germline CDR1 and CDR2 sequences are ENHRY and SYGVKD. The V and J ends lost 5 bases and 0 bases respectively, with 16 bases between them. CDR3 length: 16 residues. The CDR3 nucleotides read TGTGCCATCAGTCCGGCCTCCCCTCGGGTGAACACTGAAGCTTTCTTT. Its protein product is CAISPASPRVNTEAFF.

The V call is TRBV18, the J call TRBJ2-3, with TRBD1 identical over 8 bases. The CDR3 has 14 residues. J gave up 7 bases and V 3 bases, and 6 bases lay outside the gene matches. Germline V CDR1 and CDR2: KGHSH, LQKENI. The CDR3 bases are TGTGCCAGCTCACCTGGACAGGGATCGAATACGCAGTATTTT. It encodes CASSPGQGSNTQYF.

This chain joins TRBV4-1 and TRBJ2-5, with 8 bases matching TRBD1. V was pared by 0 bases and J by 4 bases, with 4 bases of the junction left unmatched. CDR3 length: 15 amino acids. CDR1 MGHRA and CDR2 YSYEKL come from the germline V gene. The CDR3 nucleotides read TGCGCCAGCAGCCAAGAATATACAGGGGGAGAGACCCAGTACTTC. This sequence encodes CASSQEYTGGETQYF.